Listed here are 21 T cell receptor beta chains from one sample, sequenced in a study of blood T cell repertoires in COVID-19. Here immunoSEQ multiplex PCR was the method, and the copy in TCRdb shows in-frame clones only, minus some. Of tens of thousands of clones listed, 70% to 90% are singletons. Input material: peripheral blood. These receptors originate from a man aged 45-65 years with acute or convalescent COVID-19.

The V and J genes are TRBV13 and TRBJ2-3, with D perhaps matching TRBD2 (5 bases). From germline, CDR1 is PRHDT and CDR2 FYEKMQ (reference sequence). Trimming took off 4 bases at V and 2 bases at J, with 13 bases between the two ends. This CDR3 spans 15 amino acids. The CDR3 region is CASSYPGMPTDTQYF. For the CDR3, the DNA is TGTGCCAGCAGCTACCCCGGGATGCCCACAGATACGCAGTATTTT.

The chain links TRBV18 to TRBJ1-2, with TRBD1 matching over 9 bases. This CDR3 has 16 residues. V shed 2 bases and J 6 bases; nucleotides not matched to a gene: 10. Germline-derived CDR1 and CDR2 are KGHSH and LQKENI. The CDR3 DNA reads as TGTGCCAGCTCACCAGCTACACCCACAGGGGGCGATGGCTACACCTTC. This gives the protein CASSPATPTGGDGYTF.

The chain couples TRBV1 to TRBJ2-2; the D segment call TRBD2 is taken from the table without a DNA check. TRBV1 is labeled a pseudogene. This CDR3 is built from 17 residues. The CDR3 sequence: CTSSQVSRGLNTGELFF. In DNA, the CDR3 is TGCACCAGCAGCCAAGTTTCGAGGGGACTGAACACCGGGGAGCTGTTTTTT.

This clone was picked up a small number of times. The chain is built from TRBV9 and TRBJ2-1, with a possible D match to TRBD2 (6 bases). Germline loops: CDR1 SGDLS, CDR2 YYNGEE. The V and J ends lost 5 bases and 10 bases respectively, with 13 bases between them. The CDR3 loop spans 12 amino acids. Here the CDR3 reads CASSPSEIEQFF. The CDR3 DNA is TGTGCCAGCAGTCCTAGCGAAATCGAGCAGTTCTTC.

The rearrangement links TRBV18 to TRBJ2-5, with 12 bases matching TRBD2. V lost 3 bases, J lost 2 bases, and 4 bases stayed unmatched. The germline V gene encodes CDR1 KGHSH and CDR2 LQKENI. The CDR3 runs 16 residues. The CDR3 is CASSPGLAGLQETQYF. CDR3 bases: TGTGCCAGCTCACCTGGACTAGCGGGACTACAAGAGACCCAGTACTTC.

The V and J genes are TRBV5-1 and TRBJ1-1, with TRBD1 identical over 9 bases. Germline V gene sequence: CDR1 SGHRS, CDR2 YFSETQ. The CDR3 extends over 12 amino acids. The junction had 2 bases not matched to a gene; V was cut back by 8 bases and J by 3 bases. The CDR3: CASRTGDTEAFF. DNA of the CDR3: TGCGCCAGTCGGACAGGGGACACTGAAGCTTTCTTT.

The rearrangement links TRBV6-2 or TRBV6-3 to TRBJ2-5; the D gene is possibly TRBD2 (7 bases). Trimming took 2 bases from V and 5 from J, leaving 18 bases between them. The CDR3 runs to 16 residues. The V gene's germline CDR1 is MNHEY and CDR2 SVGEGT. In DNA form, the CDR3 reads TGTGCCAGCAGTTACGGGCCCGGGGGGCGGATCGAGACCCAGTACTTC. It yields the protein CASSYGPGGRIETQYF.

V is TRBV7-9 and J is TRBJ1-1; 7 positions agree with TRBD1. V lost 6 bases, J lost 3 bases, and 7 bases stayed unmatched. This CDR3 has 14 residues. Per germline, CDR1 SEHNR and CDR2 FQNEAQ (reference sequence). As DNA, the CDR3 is TGTGCCAGCAGGTCGACAGGGTCCGACACTGAAGCTTTCTTT. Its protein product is CASRSTGSDTEAFF.

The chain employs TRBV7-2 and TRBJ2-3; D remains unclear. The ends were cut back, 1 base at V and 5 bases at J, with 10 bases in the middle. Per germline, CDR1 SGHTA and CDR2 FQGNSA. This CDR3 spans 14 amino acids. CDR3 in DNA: TGTGCCAGCAGCTTAGTTTCAGTACAAGATACGCAGTATTTT. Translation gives CASSLVSVQDTQYF.

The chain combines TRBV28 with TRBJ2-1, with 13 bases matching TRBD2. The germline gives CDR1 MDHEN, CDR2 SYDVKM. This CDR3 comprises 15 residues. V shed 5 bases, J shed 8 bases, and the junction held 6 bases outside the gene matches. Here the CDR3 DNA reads TGTGCCAGCAGTCCAGCGGGACTAGCGGGATATGAGCAGTTCTTC. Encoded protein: CASSPAGLAGYEQFF.

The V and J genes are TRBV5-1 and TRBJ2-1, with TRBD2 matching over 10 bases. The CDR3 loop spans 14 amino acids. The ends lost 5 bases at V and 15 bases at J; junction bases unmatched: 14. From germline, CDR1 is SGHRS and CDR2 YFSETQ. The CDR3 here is CASRLASGGGHPFF. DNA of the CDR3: TGCGCCAGCAGACTGGCTAGCGGGGGCGGCCATCCGTTCTTC.

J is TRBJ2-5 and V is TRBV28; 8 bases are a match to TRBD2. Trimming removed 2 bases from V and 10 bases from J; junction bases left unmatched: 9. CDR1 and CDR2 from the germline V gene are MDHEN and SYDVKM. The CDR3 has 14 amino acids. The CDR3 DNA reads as TGTGCCAGCAGTTTAGCCGGGGGGGCCCGAAGCCAGTACTTC. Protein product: CASSLAGGARSQYF.

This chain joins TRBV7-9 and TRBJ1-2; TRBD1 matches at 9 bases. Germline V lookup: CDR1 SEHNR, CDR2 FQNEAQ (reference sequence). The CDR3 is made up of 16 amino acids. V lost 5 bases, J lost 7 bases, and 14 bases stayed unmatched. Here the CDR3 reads CASSPLDRGPVAGYTF. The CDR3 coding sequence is TGTGCCAGCAGCCCCCTGGACAGGGGACCGGTCGCTGGCTACACCTTC.

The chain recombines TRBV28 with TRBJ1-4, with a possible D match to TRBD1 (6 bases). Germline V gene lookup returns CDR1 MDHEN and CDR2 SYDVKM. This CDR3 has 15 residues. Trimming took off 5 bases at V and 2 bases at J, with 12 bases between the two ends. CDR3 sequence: CASSPPTGTNEKLFF. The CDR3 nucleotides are TGTGCCAGCAGTCCACCCACAGGGACTAATGAAAAACTGTTTTTT. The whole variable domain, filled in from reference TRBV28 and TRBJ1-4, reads DVKVTQSSRYLVKRTGEKVFLECVQDMDHENMFWYRQDPGLGLRLIYFSYDVKMKEKGDIPEGYSVSREKKERFSLILESASTNQTSMYLCASSPPTGTNEKLFFGSGTQLSVL.

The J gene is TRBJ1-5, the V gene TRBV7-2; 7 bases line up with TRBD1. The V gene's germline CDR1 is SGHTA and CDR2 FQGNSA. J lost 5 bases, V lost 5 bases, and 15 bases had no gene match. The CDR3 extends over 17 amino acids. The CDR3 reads CASSPTGQAARDQPQHF. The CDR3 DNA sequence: TGTGCCAGCAGCCCAACCGGACAGGCGGCGAGGGATCAGCCCCAGCATTTT.

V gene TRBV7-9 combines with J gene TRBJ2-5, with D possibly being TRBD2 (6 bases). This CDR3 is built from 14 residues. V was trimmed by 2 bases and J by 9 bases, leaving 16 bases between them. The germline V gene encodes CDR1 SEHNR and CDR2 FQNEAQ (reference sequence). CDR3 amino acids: CASSLSQSGDSQYF. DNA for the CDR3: TGTGCCAGCAGCTTAAGTCAGTCGGGAGATTCCCAGTACTTC.

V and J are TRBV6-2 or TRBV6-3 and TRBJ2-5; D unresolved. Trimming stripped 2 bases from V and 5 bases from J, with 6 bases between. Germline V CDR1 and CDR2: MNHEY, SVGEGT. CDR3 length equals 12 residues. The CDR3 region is CASSYTEETQYF. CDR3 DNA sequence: TGTGCCAGCAGTTACACAGAGGAGACCCAGTACTTC.

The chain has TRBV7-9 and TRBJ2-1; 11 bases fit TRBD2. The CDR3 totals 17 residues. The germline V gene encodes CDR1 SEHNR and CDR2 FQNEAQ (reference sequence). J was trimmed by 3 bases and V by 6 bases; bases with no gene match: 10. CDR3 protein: CASRGASGGRNYNEQFF. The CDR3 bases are TGTGCCAGCAGGGGAGCTAGCGGGGGGCGTAACTACAATGAGCAGTTCTTC. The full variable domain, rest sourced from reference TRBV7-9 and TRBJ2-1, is DTGVSQNPRHKITKRGQNVTFRCDPISEHNRLYWYRQTLGQGPEFLTYFQNEAQLEKSRLLSDRFSAERPKGSFSTLEIQRTEQGDSAMYLCASRGASGGRNYNEQFFGPGTRLTVL.

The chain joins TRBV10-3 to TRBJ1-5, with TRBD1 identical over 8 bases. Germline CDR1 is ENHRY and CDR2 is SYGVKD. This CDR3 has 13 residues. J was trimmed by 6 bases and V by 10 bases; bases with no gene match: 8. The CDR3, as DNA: TGTGCCACCGAAGGACAGGGTGGTCAGCCCCAGCATTTT. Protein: CATEGQGGQPQHF.

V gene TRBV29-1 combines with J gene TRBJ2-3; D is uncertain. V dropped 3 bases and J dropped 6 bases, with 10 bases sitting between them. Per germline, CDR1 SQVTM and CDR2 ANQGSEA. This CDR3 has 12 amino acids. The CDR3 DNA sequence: TGCAGCGTTGATCGTACCGGGGATACGCAGTATTTT. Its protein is CSVDRTGDTQYF.

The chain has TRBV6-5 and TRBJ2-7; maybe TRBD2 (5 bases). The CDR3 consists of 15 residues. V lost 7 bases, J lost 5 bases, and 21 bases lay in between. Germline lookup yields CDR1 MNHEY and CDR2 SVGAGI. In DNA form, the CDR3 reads TGTGCCAGCACCCTCGGAGTGGCGGGTCCTAACGAGCAGTACTTC. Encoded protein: CASTLGVAGPNEQYF.